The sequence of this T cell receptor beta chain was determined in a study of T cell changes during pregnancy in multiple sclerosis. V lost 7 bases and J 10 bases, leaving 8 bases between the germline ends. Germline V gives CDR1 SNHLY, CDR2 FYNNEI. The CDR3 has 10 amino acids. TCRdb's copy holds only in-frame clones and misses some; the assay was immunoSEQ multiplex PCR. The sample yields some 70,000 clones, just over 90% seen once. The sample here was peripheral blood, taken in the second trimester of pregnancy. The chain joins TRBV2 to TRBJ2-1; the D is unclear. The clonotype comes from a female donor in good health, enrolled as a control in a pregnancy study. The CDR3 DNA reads TGTGCCAGCAACAGCCGAGAGCAGTTCTTC. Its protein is CASNSREQFF.